A selection of T cell receptor beta chains follows, all from one sample in a study of graft-versus-host responses after intestinal transplantation. Here immunoSEQ multiplex PCR was the method, and the copy in TCRdb shows in-frame clones only, minus some. The sample consists of more than 100,000 clones, 90% to 95% of them appearing once. No antigen has been assigned to these receptors. This specimen consisted of unstimulated CD8+ T cells sorted from spleen or lymph node cells, obtained before intestinal transplant. Source of these receptors: a human donor who received an intestinal transplant. Both conserved end residues are part of each CDR3. The D gene is left open where the match is weak. Size is omitted from some rows. Given values are once, few, many or a class for expanded clones.

TRBJ2-7 | NA | TRBV28 | TRBD1 | CASNNRGGYYEQYF | TGTGCCAGCAATAACAGGGGCGGGTACTACGAGCAGTACTTC
TRBJ1-2 | once | TRBV25-1 | NA | CARQANYGYTF | TGTGCCAGACAGGCAAACTATGGCTACACCTTC
TRBJ2-1 | NA | TRBV5-1 | TRBD1 | CASSLADRGRNEQFF | TGCGCCAGCAGCTTGGCTGACAGGGGGCGAAATGAGCAGTTCTTC
TRBJ1-1 | NA | TRBV6-6 | NA | CASSYGWRNTEAFF | TGTGCCAGCAGTTACGGGTGGAGGAACACTGAAGCTTTCTTT
TRBJ1-3 | NA | TRBV19 | NA | CASSISGNTIYF | TGTGCCAGTAGTATAAGCGGAAACACCATATATTTT
TRBJ1-3 | NA | TRBV18 | NA | CASSPGEVNTIYF | TGTGCCAGCTCACCCGGGGAGGTAAACACCATATATTTT
TRBJ1-1 | few | TRBV7-9 | NA | CASTPGDDTEAFF | TGTGCCAGCACCCCAGGGGATGACACTGAAGCTTTCTTT
TRBJ2-3 | NA | TRBV4-2 | TRBD2 | CASSQAGGPGDTQYF | TGTGCCAGCAGCCAGGCGGGGGGGCCGGGAGATACGCAGTATTTT
TRBJ2-3 | once | TRBV5-4 | NA | CASSLGPGERDTQYF | TGTGCCAGCAGCTTGGGACCAGGCGAACGGGATACGCAGTATTTT
TRBJ2-2 | NA | TRBV7-9 | NA | CASSSEGPGELFF | TGTGCCAGCAGCTCTGAAGGGCCCGGGGAGCTGTTTTTT
TRBJ1-2 | NA | TRBV27 | TRBD1 | CASSPGGLGGYTF | TGTGCCAGTTCTCCAGGGGGCTTGGGAGGCTACACCTTC
TRBJ2-5 | NA | TRBV25-1 | TRBD1 | CASSEVGQEETQYF | TGTGCCAGCAGTGAAGTAGGACAGGAGGAGACCCAGTACTTC